This passage covers 10 T cell receptor beta chains from one sample sequenced in a study of T cell responses to AZD1222 COVID-19 vaccine. Sequenced by immunoSEQ multiplex PCR; TCRdb stores in-frame clones only, minus some. The sample yields 150,000 to 250,000 clones, roughly nine tenths seen once. The sample here was peripheral blood, taken 28 days after the second AZD1222 dose. These receptors all stem from an adult who received the AZD1222 COVID-19 vaccine.

J is TRBJ2-7 and V is TRBV6-5; 11 positions agree with TRBD2. This CDR3 region has 15 residues. Germline values: CDR1 MNHEY, CDR2 SVGAGI. Unmatched junction bases numbered 7, after V lost 7 bases and J lost 2 bases. CDR3 region: CASTQGTSGTYEQYF. The CDR3 DNA reads TGTGCCAGCACCCAAGGGACTAGCGGCACCTACGAGCAGTACTTC.

The chain is built from TRBV11-3 and TRBJ2-1, with a weak D call TRBD2 (6 bases). The CDR3 runs to 16 residues. Trimming shortened V by 5 bases and J by 6 bases, and 20 bases separated the two germline ends. Germline CDR1 is SGHNT and CDR2 is YENEEA. CDR3 in DNA: TGTGCCAGCAGCCGGAGGTACGGGAGTGGATTCAATGAGCAGTTCTTC. It specifies CASSRRYGSGFNEQFF.

The chain links TRBV5-1 to TRBJ2-5; 9 positions match TRBD2. The CDR3 extends over 15 amino acids. CDR1 SGHRS and CDR2 YFSETQ come from the germline V gene. The J segment lost 2 bases and the V segment lost 4 bases, leaving 6 bases of the junction unmatched. DNA of the CDR3: TGCGCCAGCAGCCCGTCTAGCGGGACTCAAGAGACCCAGTACTTC. Encoded protein: CASSPSSGTQETQYF.

The rearrangement links TRBV23-1 to TRBJ2-7; D is unresolved. TRBV23-1 is an ORF for which the function is uncertain. The CDR3 length is 16 residues. The V and J ends lost 7 bases and 3 bases respectively, with 22 bases between them. The CDR3: CASTSKLETPRYEQYF. The CDR3 nucleotides are TGCGCCAGCACCTCGAAGTTGGAAACACCTCGCTACGAGCAGTACTTC.

The chain is built from TRBV30 and TRBJ1-6; D remains unclear. CDR3 length equals 13 residues. CDR1 is GTSNPN and CDR2 is SVGIG in the germline V gene (reference sequence). The ends were cut back, 2 bases at V and 4 bases at J, with 6 bases in the middle. DNA of the CDR3: TGTGCCTGGAGTAACGGATATAATTCACCCCTCCACTTT. Protein: CAWSNGYNSPLHF.

The chain uses TRBV3-1 (or the pseudogene TRBV3-2) and TRBJ2-3, with a weak D call TRBD2 (6 bases). The CDR3 is 15 amino acids. The V end lost 2 bases, the J end lost 2 bases, and 11 bases lay between the germline ends. Germline V gene sequence: CDR1 LGHDT, CDR2 YNNKEL (reference sequence). This CDR3 reads CASSQNKDYTDTQYF. The CDR3 DNA sequence: TGTGCCAGCAGCCAAAACAAGGACTACACAGATACGCAGTATTTT.

V is TRBV30 and J is TRBJ2-2; 11 bases agree with TRBD2. The V segment lost 4 bases and the J segment 0 bases; nucleotides outside the gene matches: 13. CDR3 length: 19 amino acids. Germline V CDR1 and CDR2: GTSNPN, SVGIG (reference sequence). CDR3 amino acids: CAWTRPASGRSANTGELFF. The CDR3 bases are TGTGCCTGGACCCGCCCGGCTAGCGGGAGGTCCGCGAACACCGGGGAGCTGTTTTTT.

This chain uses TRBV6-1 with TRBJ2-3; D might be TRBD2 (5 bases). V was trimmed by 2 bases and J by 0 bases, leaving 6 bases between them. In germline, CDR1 is MNHNS, CDR2 SASEGT. The CDR3 is 14 amino acids. The CDR3: CASSESGSTDTQYF. The DNA for the CDR3 is TGTGCCAGCAGTGAAAGCGGAAGCACAGATACGCAGTATTTT.

This clone was counted a single time. The V and J genes are TRBV14 and TRBJ1-2; 12 bases fit TRBD1. V was pared by 0 bases and J by 2 bases, with 1 base of the junction left unmatched. The CDR3 is made up of 16 amino acids. Germline V lookup: CDR1 SGHDN, CDR2 FVKESK. As DNA, the CDR3 is TGTGCCAGCAGCCAAGACGGGACAGGGGGCAACTATGGCTACACCTTC. As protein: CASSQDGTGGNYGYTF.

The chain recombines TRBV7-9 with TRBJ1-2; TRBD1 might be the D (5 bases). V was pared by 5 bases and J by 6 bases, with 16 bases between. Germline V lookup: CDR1 SEHNR, CDR2 FQNEAQ (reference sequence). The CDR3 runs 14 residues. CDR3: CASSPGGAGHGYTF. The CDR3 nucleotides read TGTGCCAGCAGCCCCGGTGGGGCAGGCCATGGCTACACCTTC.